A single sample gave rise to the 21 T cell receptor beta chains below, sequenced in a study of early stage breast cancer tumors. The data were produced by immunoSEQ multiplex PCR, yet TCRdb's version contains in-frame clones alone and is incomplete. Among tens of thousands of clones, approximately 83% were seen once, and the ten largest hold about 1.4%. The sequencing input was blood. These receptor sequences come from a person aged 50-59 years with breast cancer.

The sample holds a few counts of this clone. The chain recombines TRBV7-9 with TRBJ2-7; TRBD1 agrees at 7 bases. The CDR3 runs to 14 residues. CDR1 and CDR2 from the germline V gene are SEHNR and FQNEAQ (reference sequence). Germline trimming cut 10 bases from V and 8 bases from J; bases unmatched to any gene: 17. The CDR3 region is CATRTGTASAKQYF. Written as DNA, the CDR3 is TGTGCCACCCGGACCGGGACAGCATCAGCGAAGCAGTACTTC. The full variable domain, with the rest looked up from reference TRBV7-9 and TRBJ2-7, is DTGVSQNPRHKITKRGQNVTFRCDPISEHNRLYWYRQTLGQGPEFLTYFQNEAQLEKSRLLSDRFSAERPKGSFSTLEIQRTEQGDSAMYLCATRTGTASAKQYFGPGTRLTVT.

This sequence joins TRBV28 and TRBJ1-2, with 10 bases lining up with TRBD1. Germline V lookup: CDR1 MDHEN, CDR2 SYDVKM. The J segment lost 6 bases and the V segment lost 5 bases, leaving 15 bases of the junction unmatched. The CDR3 consists of 17 residues. The CDR3 reads CASSPSSIGTGVHGYTF. CDR3 coding DNA: TGTGCCAGCAGTCCCAGCTCGATCGGGACAGGGGTTCATGGCTACACCTTC.

V is TRBV7-2 and J is TRBJ1-2; D remains ambiguous. The CDR3 loop spans 13 amino acids. CDR1 and CDR2 (germline): SGHTA, FQGNSA. Trimming shortened V by 1 base and J by 3 bases, and 6 bases separated the two germline ends. The CDR3 nucleotides are TGTGCCAGCAGCTTAGGCAGACACTATGGCTACACCTTC. Its translation: CASSLGRHYGYTF.

The chain combines TRBV5-1 with TRBJ1-3; a possible D gene is TRBD1 (5 bases). V dropped 0 bases and J dropped 3 bases, with 10 bases sitting between them. CDR1 is SGHRS, CDR2 YFSETQ, per germline. CDR3 length: 15 amino acids. The CDR3 coding sequence is TGCGCCAGCAGCTTGGCCGGGGCTGGTGGAAACACCATATATTTT. It codes for CASSLAGAGGNTIYF.

The count of this clone is one. The chain is built from TRBV7-2 and TRBJ1-1; D gene unclear. The CDR3 is 14 residues long. Germline lookup yields CDR1 SGHTA and CDR2 FQGNSA. Trimming stripped 4 bases from V and 1 base from J, with 10 bases between. In nucleotides, the CDR3 is TGTGCCAGCAGCTCCCTCGGGGAGAACACTGAAGCTTTCTTT. The encoded protein is CASSSLGENTEAFF. Complete variable domain (other parts from reference TRBV7-2 and TRBJ1-1): GAGVSQSPSNKVTEKGKDVELRCDPISGHTALYWYRQSLGQGLEFLIYFQGNSAPDKSGLPSDRFSAERTGGSVSTLTIQRTQQEDSAVYLCASSSLGENTEAFFGQGTRLTVV.

The chain links TRBV30 to TRBJ1-2; D call uncertain. Germline V gene lookup returns CDR1 GTSNPN and CDR2 SVGIG (reference sequence). Trimming took off 2 bases at V and 4 bases at J, with 14 bases between the two ends. CDR3 size: 14 residues. Here the CDR3 reads CAWSSYTAAYGYTF. The CDR3 DNA reads as TGTGCCTGGAGTAGTTATACCGCGGCCTATGGCTACACCTTC.

The rearrangement uses TRBV18 and TRBJ2-1, with 13 bases matching TRBD2. CDR1 and CDR2 from the germline V gene are KGHSH and LQKENI. The CDR3 covers 18 residues. V trimming: 5 bases; J trimming: 0 bases; junction bases outside the gene matches: 7. DNA of the CDR3: TGTGCCAGCTCAGCAGGTTGGACTAGCGGGAGCTCCTACAATGAGCAGTTCTTC. Amino acid sequence: CASSAGWTSGSSYNEQFF.

The rearrangement joins TRBV7-2 to TRBJ2-7; 8 bases map to TRBD1. J was trimmed by 6 bases and V by 4 bases; bases with no gene match: 8. Germline loops: CDR1 SGHTA, CDR2 FQGNSA. This CDR3 has 14 residues. The CDR3 DNA is TGTGCCAGCAGCTCATCGGGCAGGGGGCGCGAGCAGTACTTC. Translated, it gives CASSSSGRGREQYF.

The V gene is TRBV30, the J gene TRBJ1-2; D gene uncertain. Germline V gives CDR1 GTSNPN, CDR2 SVGIG (reference sequence). The CDR3 consists of 12 residues. Trimming pared 1 base from V and 5 bases from J, leaving 8 bases between. Here the CDR3 DNA reads TGTGCCTGGAGTGGCGGTGGGTATGGCTACACCTTC. Translation: CAWSGGGYGYTF.

The rearrangement joins TRBV6-5 to TRBJ1-1, with TRBD1 identical over 9 bases. Germline loops: CDR1 MNHEY, CDR2 SVGAGI. The V segment lost 2 bases and the J segment 6 bases; nucleotides outside the gene matches: 4. The CDR3 is 14 amino acids. The CDR3 region has the DNA TGTGCCAGCAGTTACCTTGACAGGGGGGCTGAAGCTTTCTTT. It codes for CASSYLDRGAEAFF.

The genes are TRBV7-9 and TRBJ2-7; D is perhaps TRBD1 (5 bases). The germline V gene encodes CDR1 SEHNR and CDR2 FQNEAQ (reference sequence). The CDR3 extends over 14 amino acids. The germline V and J ends were trimmed by 3 bases and 3 bases, with 12 bases remaining between them. CDR3 sequence (DNA): TGTGCCAGCAGCTTTCAGGGTTCGGTCTACGAGCAGTACTTC. Translation: CASSFQGSVYEQYF.

The J gene is TRBJ1-4, the V gene TRBV28; the match to TRBD1 covers 7 bases. With V trimmed by 5 bases and J by 7 bases, 7 bases remained unmatched. The germline V gene encodes CDR1 MDHEN and CDR2 SYDVKM. The CDR3 spans 14 residues. The DNA for the CDR3 is TGTGCCAGCAGTCCCTCGGGACAGAGTGAAAAACTGTTTTTT. Translating it yields CASSPSGQSEKLFF. The full variable domain, rest sourced from reference TRBV28 and TRBJ1-4, is DVKVTQSSRYLVKRTGEKVFLECVQDMDHENMFWYRQDPGLGLRLIYFSYDVKMKEKGDIPEGYSVSREKKERFSLILESASTNQTSMYLCASSPSGQSEKLFFGSGTQLSVL.

This clone was observed a handful of times. The chain joins TRBV6-1 to TRBJ1-2; D call uncertain. Germline V gives CDR1 MNHNS, CDR2 SASEGT. Trimming left V 3 bases short and J 1 base short, with 9 bases between. CDR3 size: 14 residues. The CDR3 DNA sequence: TGTGCCAGCAGTGATCTACAAGTTAACTATGGCTACACCTTC. Amino acid sequence: CASSDLQVNYGYTF.

This chain joins TRBV2 and TRBJ1-3, with unresolved D. Trimming took 6 bases from V and 3 from J, leaving 12 bases between them. The germline V gene encodes CDR1 SNHLY and CDR2 FYNNEI. CDR3 length equals 14 residues. CDR3 in amino acids: CASSRGGFGNTIYF. In DNA, the CDR3 is TGTGCCAGCAGCCGAGGAGGCTTTGGAAACACCATATATTTT. The complete variable domain, with remaining parts taken from reference TRBV2 and TRBJ1-3, reads EPEVTQTPSHQVTQMGQEVILRCVPISNHLYFYWYRQILGQKVEFLVSFYNNEISEKSEIFDDQFSVERPDGSNFTLKIRSTKLEDSAMYFCASSRGGFGNTIYFGEGSWLTVV.

V is TRBV6-1 and J is TRBJ2-7, with TRBD2 matching over 10 bases. Per the germline V gene, CDR1 is MNHNS and CDR2 is SASEGT. V lost 5 bases and J lost 7; bases outside the gene matches: 11. CDR3 length: 15 amino acids. The CDR3 here is CASSPEAGGPREQYF. For the CDR3, the DNA is TGTGCCAGCAGTCCGGAAGCGGGGGGGCCACGAGAGCAGTACTTC.

The table lists this clone with a count of one. The V gene is TRBV29-1, the J gene TRBJ2-1; the match to TRBD2 covers 10 bases. This CDR3 region has 12 residues. CDR1 and CDR2 (germline): SQVTM, ANQGSEA. CDR3: CAGVAGGIEQFF. CDR3 nucleotide sequence: TGCGCGGGAGTAGCGGGGGGCATTGAGCAGTTCTTC.

The rearrangement links TRBV29-1 to TRBJ2-7; TRBD1 matches at 7 bases. CDR1 and CDR2 from the germline V gene are SQVTM and ANQGSEA. The ends lost 0 bases at V and 3 bases at J; junction bases unmatched: 5. The CDR3 is made up of 14 amino acids. The chain's CDR3 is CSVEDRGQNYEQYF. CDR3 nucleotides: TGCAGCGTTGAAGATAGGGGACAGAACTACGAGCAGTACTTC.

This chain joins TRBV5-1 and TRBJ2-5; TRBD2 might be the D (6 bases). V lost 2 bases, J lost 7 bases, and 18 bases lay in between. This CDR3 spans 15 amino acids. Germline CDR1 is SGHRS and CDR2 is YFSETQ. The CDR3 region is CASSFVAELGGTQYF. CDR3 DNA: TGCGCCAGCAGCTTCGTAGCGGAACTCGGCGGGACCCAGTACTTC.

This clone has only a few counts. The chain has TRBV10-1 and TRBJ1-2; no definite D call. The CDR3 extends over 12 amino acids. V lost 3 bases and J lost 8, with 10 bases in between. Germline V gene data show CDR1 as WNHNN and CDR2 as SYGVQD (reference sequence). CDR3 in DNA: TGCGCCAGCAGTGAAGCAGACACCGGCTACACCTTC. Amino acid sequence: CASSEADTGYTF.

V and J are TRBV12-5 and TRBJ2-5; D is ambiguous. CDR3 size: 13 residues. Germline V CDR1 and CDR2: LGHNT, FRNRAP. V was pared by 2 bases and J by 2 bases, with 6 bases between. The CDR3 bases are TGTGCTAGTGGTTTGTCCCAGCAAGAGACCCAGTACTTC. This translates into CASGLSQQETQYF.

This clone was detected a few times. This rearrangement joins TRBV11-2 to TRBJ2-3; TRBD2 matches at 10 bases. The germline CDR1 and CDR2 sequences are SGHAT and FQNNGV. The CDR3 is 16 residues long. J lost 6 bases, V lost 1 base, and 7 bases had no gene match. The CDR3 region has the DNA TGTGCCAGCAGCTTAGGGAGTAGCGGGGGGCGGGATACGCAGTATTTT. This codes for CASSLGSSGGRDTQYF.